This T cell receptor (beta chain) came from a study of OX40 agonist ivuxolimab in advanced cancers. Study-level background: Ivuxolimab, which targeted the costimulatory receptor OX40 (CD134), was an agonistic, fully human IgG2 monoclonal antibody. Three dose-escalation patients achieved partial responses, one with hepatocellular carcinoma and two with cutaneous melanoma. Patients were allowed to have had prior anti-PD-1, anti-PD-L1 or anti-CTLA-4 therapy, and approximately 37% of the dose-escalation patients had been treated with checkpoint inhibitors. The dose-escalation cohort was about 86% male with a mean age of roughly 60 years, ranging from about 20 to 80. The purpose of peripheral TCRbeta sequencing was to test whether ivuxolimab changed TCR sequence diversity and led to clonal T-cell expansion. Of the roughly 51 dose-escalation patients, hepatocellular carcinoma was present in roughly 19, melanoma in around 15, renal cell carcinoma in 9 and head and neck cancer in 9. Intravenous ivuxolimab was administered to patients every 2 weeks at six dose levels: 0.01, 0.1, 0.3, 1.5, 3 and 10 mg/kg. The paper reports the monotherapy dose-escalation portion (N ≈ 50 patients) of the phase I ivuxolimab trial. General conclusions and limits of the study: At doses of 0.1 to 3.0 mg/kg, clonal expansion of both CD4+ and CD8+ T cells in blood was seen between baseline and week 6. The antigen specificity of the peripheral T cells that underwent clonal expansion was not determined. After ivuxolimab, CD8+ T cells had more expanded clones than CD4+ T cells on average. In the 0.1-3.0 mg/kg groups, partial responders had among the lowest normalized peripheral clonal expansion, particularly in CD8+ T cells. Low levels of normalized T-cell clonal expansion were also shown by some nonresponding patients.

Inclusive of the bounding cysteine and phenylalanine, the CDR3 is 11 residues long. The only DNA kept is the CDR3, 33 bases in frame from the first base. A distance of 8 bases separates the germline ends of V and J, which lose 6 bases and 7 bases respectively. Based on the germline V gene, the CDR1 and CDR2 sequences are MNHEY and SVGAGI. Genomic DNA was extracted from sorted cells for sequencing of the TCRbeta CDR3 region. TCRbeta CDR3 regions were sequenced using the immunoSEQ Assay. Entries here come from immuneACCESS through TCRdb and include only in-frame sequences with V and J called. Some clones fail to appear in such tables; in the studies checked, an unresolved V gene covers under half of the shortfall, and the cause of the remainder is unknown. The sample table records approximately 70,000 clones; about 83% of these occur just once. Clones ranked in the top ten supply about 6.9% of the sample.

About this clone itself: Its antigen is unknown. No base-level quality is on record; no much larger clone is a single base apart.

The trial excluded patients who had a history of autoimmune disease or were on systemic immunosuppression. Peripheral blood for TCR sequencing was collected from all dose cohorts at baseline, on cycle 4 day 1, and on cycle 7 day 1. Samples were obtained from an open-label, multicenter, first-in-human phase I dose-escalation trial of ivuxolimab. Adults with locally advanced or metastatic melanoma, renal cell, hepatocellular, or head and neck squamous cell carcinoma were enrolled in the trial. CD4+ and CD8+ T cells were sorted separately from peripheral blood before TCR sequencing. The clonotype was recovered from an adult with an advanced solid tumor such as melanoma, head and neck, liver or kidney cancer. The chain joins TRBV6-5 to TRBJ2-3; TRBD2 could be the D gene, as 5 bases match. Sequencing used CD4+ or CD8+ T cells sorted from blood, obtained in a trial of the OX40 agonist ivuxolimab. Here the CDR3 is given as CASSSSNTQYF. The DNA is TGTGCCAGCAGCTCTAGCAATACGCAGTATTTT.